These 3 T cell receptor beta chains came from one sample sequenced in a study of blood T cell repertoires in COVID-19. Libraries were prepared by immunoSEQ multiplex PCR; TCRdb keeps only in-frame clonotypes and omits some of them. The sample yields about 200,000 clones, approximately 84% seen once. Sequenced: peripheral blood. These receptors all come from a human donor with acute or convalescent COVID-19. The donor label of this sample is uncertain.

The CDR3 DNA sequence: TGCGCCAGCAGCCTCCGGACTACCCAGGGAAATGAGCAGTTCTTC. Protein sequence: CASSLRTTQGNEQFF. V and J are TRBV5-1 and TRBJ2-1; D is perhaps TRBD2 (6 bases). V was clipped by 4 bases and J by 7 bases, with 18 bases between them. Looked up from germline, CDR1 is SGHRS and CDR2 is YFSETQ. The length of the CDR3 is 15 residues.

This chain joins TRBV27 and TRBJ2-7, with TRBD2 identical over 12 bases. The germline V gene encodes CDR1 MNHEY and CDR2 SMNVEV (reference sequence). CDR3 length: 14 residues. V gave up 3 bases and J gave up 10 bases; unmatched junction bases: 7. The CDR3 region is CASSFGASGREQYF. CDR3 in DNA: TGTGCCAGCAGTTTCGGGGCTAGCGGGAGGGAACAGTACTTC.

The rearrangement uses TRBV5-5 and TRBJ2-3; 9 bases map to TRBD2. Germline CDR1 is SGHKS and CDR2 is YYEKEE (reference sequence). The CDR3 extends over 15 amino acids. Trimming cost V 4 bases and J 6 bases; bases outside gene matches: 9. The chain's CDR3 is CASSPRLAEGDTQYF. The CDR3 DNA is TGTGCCAGCAGCCCCAGACTAGCGGAAGGGGATACGCAGTATTTT.